The 10 T cell receptor beta chains below come from one sample, sequenced in a study of graft-versus-host responses after intestinal transplantation. Responders that carried the CFSE label, roughly 200,000 of them, were plated with roughly 200,000 irradiated, violet-dye-labeled stimulator cells. Assay: immunoSEQ multiplex PCR; the TCRdb copy retains only in-frame clones and omits some. Of 8,000 to 10,000 clones listed, around 28% are singletons. This sample comprised alloreactive CD8+ T cells from a mixed lymphocyte reaction culture, obtained before intestinal transplant. Subset denoted: CFSE-low proliferating T cells sorted from approximately 6-day pre-transplant mixed lymphocyte reaction (GvH or HvG direction). These receptors were collected from a human patient who received an intestinal transplant.

This clone has more than one count but fewer than ten. The gene calls are TRBV2 and TRBJ2-3; maybe TRBD2 (6 bases). CDR1 and CDR2 from the germline V gene are SNHLY and FYNNEI. V lost 6 bases and J 3 bases, leaving 22 bases between the germline ends. The CDR3 is 17 residues long. This chain's CDR3 is CASRPPDGGKNTDTQYF. The CDR3 DNA is TGTGCCAGCAGACCCCCAGATGGGGGGAAAAATACAGATACGCAGTATTTT.

A few counts support this clone. The chain carries TRBV11-2 and TRBJ2-1; tentative D call: TRBD1 (5 bases). CDR1 and CDR2 from the germline V gene are SGHAT and FQNNGV. Trimming left V 4 bases short and J 7 bases short, with 8 bases between. This CDR3 spans 12 amino acids. The CDR3 bases are TGTGCCAGCAGCTCGCAGGGTAATGAGCAGTTCTTC. This gives the protein CASSSQGNEQFF.

This clone qualifies as medium-sized (0.01 to 0.1%). CDR3 amino acids: CASSVDLGLAPNGYTF. CDR3 nucleotide sequence: TGTGCCAGCAGCGTAGATCTTGGGTTAGCTCCAAATGGCTACACCTTC. The chain links TRBV9 to TRBJ1-2; D call uncertain. Germline assignment: CDR1 SGDLS and CDR2 YYNGEE. This CDR3 spans 16 amino acids. Trimming took off 0 bases at V and 6 bases at J, with 18 bases between the two ends.

This clone has more than one count but fewer than ten. The chain employs TRBV11-2 and TRBJ2-1; D remains unclear. The CDR3 has 10 residues. V lost 2 bases, J lost 10 bases, and 3 bases lay in between. The V gene's germline CDR1 is SGHAT and CDR2 FQNNGV. CDR3 loop: CASSLSEQFF. Written as DNA, the CDR3 is TGTGCCAGCAGCTTAAGCGAGCAGTTCTTC.

By sample share, this clone is medium-sized. The chain employs TRBV7-9 and TRBJ2-7, with TRBD1 matching 7 bases. V lost 8 bases, J lost 0 bases, and 4 bases stayed unmatched. CDR1 and CDR2 from the germline V gene are SEHNR and FQNEAQ (reference sequence). CDR3 size: 13 residues. CDR3 sequence: CASSGQSSYEQYF. CDR3 sequence (DNA): TGTGCCAGCTCGGGACAGAGCTCCTACGAGCAGTACTTC.

The CDR3 DNA sequence: TGCAGTGCTAGTCCGAGCTACGAGCAGTACTTC. It is translated as CSASPSYEQYF. This chain uses TRBV20-1 with TRBJ2-5; no reliable D call. The tail of the sequence fits TRBJ2-7 better, so the J call may be wrong. Germline CDR1 is DFQATT and CDR2 is SNEGSKA (reference sequence). The CDR3 is 11 amino acids.

This chain joins TRBV29-1 and TRBJ2-7, with 7 bases that match TRBD1. With V trimmed by 5 bases and J by 3 bases, 4 bases remained unmatched. The CDR3 has 12 amino acids. Germline V gives CDR1 SQVTM, CDR2 ANQGSEA. The CDR3 here is CSVIGQDYEQYF. The CDR3 nucleotides are TGCAGCGTTATAGGACAGGACTACGAGCAGTACTTC.

The chain is built from TRBV9 and TRBJ2-5; D is possibly TRBD2 (5 bases). The CDR3 has 16 residues. Germline-derived CDR1 and CDR2 are SGDLS and YYNGEE. V lost 7 bases and J lost 2, with 21 bases in between. The CDR3 protein is CASGPRAGRNQETQYF. CDR3 bases: TGTGCCAGCGGCCCTAGGGCGGGCCGAAATCAAGAGACCCAGTACTTC.

V and J are TRBV7-6 and TRBJ2-3; D unresolved. CDR3 length: 12 residues. The V gene's germline CDR1 is SGHVS and CDR2 FNYEAQ. The V end lost 3 bases, the J end lost 6 bases, and 7 bases lay between the germline ends. The CDR3 region has the DNA TGTGCCAGCAGCTTTCTCGGGGATACGCAGTATTTT. Encoded protein: CASSFLGDTQYF.

The chain is built from TRBV18 and TRBJ1-1; 10 bases fit TRBD1. After removal of 7 bases from V and 11 bases from J, the junction contained 13 bases not matched to a gene. The length of the CDR3 is 14 residues. Germline V lookup: CDR1 KGHSH, CDR2 LQKENI. CDR3 region: CASYETGTGERAFF. The CDR3 bases are TGTGCCAGCTACGAGACCGGGACAGGGGAGAGGGCTTTCTTT.